The next 22 T cell receptor beta chains were all read from a single sample in a study of early T cells in non-severe SARS-CoV-2 infection (dated by TCRdb to the early 2020s). The library came from 5' RACE. The instrument given in TCRdb is NextSeq 500. Through fastp at Q25 and MiXCR, TCRdb rebuilt clones from the public reads, retaining in-frame beta chains. Each record represents a unique CDR3 protein, reported with the most common genes and DNA among its rows. The sample data list more than 55,000 distinct CDR3 sequences, and under 15% of these were observed just once. Of the sample, roughly 4.7% is held by the ten largest clones. The specimen sequenced was whole blood. The receptors derive from an adult who was a healthcare worker with PCR-confirmed SARS-CoV-2 infection or an uninfected control (not recorded which).

Only a few counts were recorded for this clonotype. The J gene is TRBJ2-7, the V gene TRBV5-1; 9 bases line up with TRBD1. V shed 4 bases and J 5 bases; nucleotides not matched to a gene: 4. This CDR3 is built from 13 residues. The germline V gene has CDR1 SGHRS and CDR2 YFSETQ. The CDR3 DNA follows: TGCGCCAGCAGCACGGGGACAGGGAACGAGCAGTACTTC. This sequence encodes CASSTGTGNEQYF.

Only a few counts were recorded for this clonotype. The chain recombines TRBV6-5 with TRBJ1-5; D might be TRBD1 (5 bases). The CDR3 is 13 amino acids. CDR1 is MNHEY, CDR2 SVGAGI, per germline. Trimming took off 6 bases at V and 2 bases at J, with 8 bases between the two ends. CDR3 sequence reads: CASRARGNQPQHF. CDR3 coding DNA: TGTGCCAGCAGGGCCAGGGGCAATCAGCCCCAGCATTTT.

The table lists this clonotype with a few counts. This chain's CDR3 is CASSLALQGEFF. CDR3 in DNA: TGTGCCAGCAGTTTAGCGCTACAGGGGGAGTTCTTC. The V call is TRBV12-3 or TRBV12-4, the J call TRBJ2-1, with TRBD1 identical over 8 bases. J gave up 14 bases and V 0 bases, and 3 bases lay outside the gene matches. This CDR3 has 12 amino acids.

This clonotype has a count of ten or more. The V and J genes are TRBV4-1 and TRBJ1-5; no definite D call. This CDR3 is 15 amino acids long. Germline V lookup: CDR1 MGHRA, CDR2 YSYEKL. V was shortened by 1 base and J by 1 base, with 8 bases between the two germline ends. The CDR3 sequence: CASSQAWASNQPQHF. CDR3 DNA: TGCGCCAGCAGCCAAGCTTGGGCAAGCAATCAGCCCCAGCATTTT.

Only a few counts were recorded for this clonotype. The chain has TRBV6-6 and TRBJ1-2; 9 positions match TRBD1. This CDR3 comprises 19 residues. Germline assignment: CDR1 MNHNY and CDR2 SVGAGI (reference sequence). The V gene end was trimmed by 0 bases and the J gene end by 4 bases; junction bases not matched to a gene: 15. For the CDR3, the DNA is TGTGCCAGCAGTTACTCGGCGGGACAGGGATATCAGGAGGGCTATGGCTACACCTTC. Its protein product is CASSYSAGQGYQEGYGYTF.

This clonotype was seen more than once but under ten times. This chain links TRBV9 with TRBJ2-1, with 9 bases that match TRBD1. The V gene end was trimmed by 0 bases and the J gene end by 6 bases; junction bases not matched to a gene: 1. CDR1 and CDR2 (germline): SGDLS, YYNGEE. The CDR3 has 14 residues. This CDR3 reads CASSVGDRANEQFF. The CDR3 bases are TGTGCCAGCAGCGTAGGGGACAGGGCCAATGAGCAGTTCTTC.

This sequence joins TRBV11-2 and TRBJ2-7; D may be TRBD2 (6 bases). Germline CDR1 is SGHAT and CDR2 is FQNNGV. V dropped 0 bases and J dropped 10 bases, with 19 bases sitting between them. The CDR3 is made up of 15 amino acids. The CDR3 sequence is CASSLEGGLTPGQYF. DNA for the CDR3: TGTGCCAGCAGCTTAGAGGGGGGATTGACTCCCGGACAGTACTTC.

This clonotype was seen many times. The chain links TRBV9 to TRBJ1-1, with TRBD1 matching 9 bases. There are 14 residues in the CDR3. Germline trimming cut 2 bases from V and 6 bases from J; bases unmatched to any gene: 5. CDR1 is SGDLS and CDR2 is YYNGEE in the germline V gene. The CDR3 DNA follows: TGTGCCAGCAGCGTTGCGGGACAGGGCGCTGAAGCTTTCTTT. Translating it yields CASSVAGQGAEAFF.

This chain links TRBV6-1 with TRBJ2-7; 9 positions agree with TRBD1. Germline V CDR1 and CDR2: MNHNS, SASEGT. This CDR3 contains 16 residues. Trimming cost V 2 bases and J 5 bases; bases outside gene matches: 10. The CDR3 spells CASSELGQGFFHEQYF. In DNA form, the CDR3 reads TGTGCCAGCAGTGAATTGGGACAGGGTTTTTTCCACGAGCAGTACTTC.

This clonotype has at least ten counts. The gene calls are TRBV20-1 and TRBJ2-3, with TRBD2 identical over 11 bases. The V gene's germline CDR1 is DFQATT and CDR2 SNEGSKA (reference sequence). The trim removed 0 bases at V and 3 bases at J, leaving 5 bases unmatched. This CDR3 is 16 amino acids long. The CDR3 nucleotides are TGCAGTGCTAGAGACCTAGCGGGGGGTTATACAGATACGCAGTATTTT. Translating gives CSARDLAGGYTDTQYF.

There are many counts of this clonotype. The V and J genes are TRBV18 and TRBJ1-1, with no clear D. The V gene's germline CDR1 is KGHSH and CDR2 LQKENI. With 10 bases removed from V and 2 bases from J, the gap between germline ends came to 11 bases. The CDR3 is 12 residues long. The CDR3 bases are TGTGCCACCGCACCCGTTAACACTGAAGCTTTCTTT. This codes for CATAPVNTEAFF.

The table lists this clonotype with many counts. The V call is TRBV27, the J call TRBJ2-3; 11 bases line up with TRBD2. The germline gives CDR1 MNHEY, CDR2 SMNVEV (reference sequence). The junction had 6 bases not matched to a gene; V was cut back by 4 bases and J by 6 bases. The CDR3 runs 15 residues. Written as DNA, the CDR3 is TGTGCCAGCAGTTCCGGGACTAGCGGTTTGGATACGCAGTATTTT. It encodes CASSSGTSGLDTQYF.

This clonotype has only a few counts. This sequence joins TRBV7-9 and TRBJ1-2; possibly TRBD1 for D (5 bases). The V and J ends lost 7 bases and 9 bases respectively, with 18 bases between them. This CDR3 region has 13 residues. In germline, CDR1 is SEHNR, CDR2 FQNEAQ (reference sequence). For the CDR3, the DNA is TGTGCCAGCAATTCCGGGACCCTGGGCAGCTACACCTTC. This translates into CASNSGTLGSYTF.

The chain links TRBV27 to TRBJ1-6; maybe TRBD1 (5 bases). The CDR3 has 14 amino acids. Between the trimmed V and J ends, which lost 1 base and 5 bases, there was a span of 6 bases. Germline V gene lookup returns CDR1 MNHEY and CDR2 SMNVEV (reference sequence). This CDR3 reads CASSLWGDNSPLHF. CDR3 bases: TGTGCCAGCAGTTTATGGGGGGATAATTCACCCCTCCACTTT.

This chain connects TRBV20-1 to TRBJ2-3; TRBD1 matches at 7 bases. CDR1 and CDR2 (germline): DFQATT, SNEGSKA (reference sequence). This CDR3 has 14 residues. The V segment lost 5 bases and the J segment 10 bases; nucleotides outside the gene matches: 15. The CDR3 sequence: CSASDDRAQTPQYF. The CDR3 DNA sequence: TGCAGTGCTTCTGATGACAGGGCACAGACCCCGCAGTATTTT.

J is TRBJ2-2 and V is TRBV3-1; D not resolved. Between the trimmed V and J ends, which lost 1 base and 3 bases, there was a span of 9 bases. CDR3 size: 15 residues. Germline V gene sequence: CDR1 LGHDT, CDR2 YNNKEL (reference sequence). In DNA, the CDR3 is TGTGCCAGCAGCCAAGGGTCCCGGGACACCGGGGAGCTGTTTTTT. This translates into CASSQGSRDTGELFF.

This clonotype was counted ten times or more. The chain combines TRBV4-1 with TRBJ1-5; tentative D call: TRBD1 (6 bases). This CDR3 has 13 amino acids. Germline loops: CDR1 MGHRA, CDR2 YSYEKL. V lost 1 base, J lost 11 bases, and 12 bases lay in between. The CDR3 loop reads CASSQGQATAQHF. Here the CDR3 DNA reads TGCGCCAGCAGCCAAGGACAGGCTACAGCCCAGCATTTT.

This clonotype came up a few times. V is TRBV20-1 and J is TRBJ2-5; D unresolved. The CDR3 runs to 17 residues. Trimming shortened V by 0 bases and J by 3 bases, and 20 bases separated the two germline ends. CDR1 is DFQATT, CDR2 SNEGSKA, per germline (reference sequence). CDR3 residues: CSARDYSVFVGEETQYF. The CDR3 DNA is TGCAGTGCTAGAGACTATTCAGTATTCGTCGGAGAAGAGACCCAGTACTTC.

This clonotype was counted at least ten times. The chain carries TRBV7-2 and TRBJ1-2, with D perhaps matching TRBD1 (5 bases). The CDR3 runs to 15 residues. Germline V gives CDR1 SGHTA, CDR2 FQGNSA. V was cut by 4 bases and J by 4 bases, with 16 bases left in between. This CDR3 reads CASSSLRAGVYGYTF. The CDR3 bases are TGTGCCAGCAGCTCCCTCAGGGCAGGAGTCTATGGCTACACCTTC.

This clonotype was found many times. The chain uses TRBV29-1 and TRBJ1-2; possible D gene TRBD1, 6 bases. The ends were cut back, 6 bases at V and 3 bases at J, with 17 bases in the middle. Germline V lookup: CDR1 SQVTM, CDR2 ANQGSEA. The CDR3 sequence is 14 residues long. CDR3 region: CSVAPGARDYGYTF. In DNA form, the CDR3 reads TGCAGCGTCGCACCAGGGGCTCGGGACTATGGCTACACCTTC.

This clonotype was seen repeatedly, ten times or more. The chain is built from TRBV3-1 and TRBJ2-5; D ambiguous. The germline gives CDR1 LGHDT, CDR2 YNNKEL (reference sequence). The length of the CDR3 is 13 residues. Trimming cost V 8 bases and J 5 bases, with 15 bases left between them. This CDR3 reads CASSLSPAETQYF. As DNA, the CDR3 is TGTGCCAGCTCCCTCAGCCCCGCGGAGACCCAGTACTTC.

This clonotype was recorded many times. This chain joins TRBV12-3 or TRBV12-4 and TRBJ1-5; the match to TRBD1 covers 9 bases. V shed 5 bases, J shed 7 bases, and the junction held 6 bases outside the gene matches. This CDR3 region has 14 residues. DNA for the CDR3: TGTGCCAGCAGTACTCCGGGACAGGGACAGCCCCAGCATTTT. This codes for CASSTPGQGQPQHF.